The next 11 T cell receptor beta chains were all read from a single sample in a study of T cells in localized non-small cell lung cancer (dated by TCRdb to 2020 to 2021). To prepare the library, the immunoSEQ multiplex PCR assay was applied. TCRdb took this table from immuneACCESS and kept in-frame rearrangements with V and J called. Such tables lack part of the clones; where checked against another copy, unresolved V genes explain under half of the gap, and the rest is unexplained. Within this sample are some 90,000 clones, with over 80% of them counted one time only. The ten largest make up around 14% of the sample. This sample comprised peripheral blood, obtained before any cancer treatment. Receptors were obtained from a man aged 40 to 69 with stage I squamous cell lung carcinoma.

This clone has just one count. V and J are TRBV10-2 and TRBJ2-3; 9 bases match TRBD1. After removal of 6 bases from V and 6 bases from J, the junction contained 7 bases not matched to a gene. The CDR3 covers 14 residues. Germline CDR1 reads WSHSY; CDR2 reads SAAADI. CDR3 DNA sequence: TGCGCCAGCAGGCGGGACAGGGAGTGGGATACGCAGTATTTT. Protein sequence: CASRRDREWDTQYF.

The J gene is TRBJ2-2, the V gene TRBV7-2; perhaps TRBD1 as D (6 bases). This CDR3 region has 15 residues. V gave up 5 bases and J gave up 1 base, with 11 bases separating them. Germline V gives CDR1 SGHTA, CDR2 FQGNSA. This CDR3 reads CASSIPGQNTGELFF. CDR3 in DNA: TGTGCCAGCAGCATACCGGGACAGAACACCGGGGAGCTGTTTTTT.

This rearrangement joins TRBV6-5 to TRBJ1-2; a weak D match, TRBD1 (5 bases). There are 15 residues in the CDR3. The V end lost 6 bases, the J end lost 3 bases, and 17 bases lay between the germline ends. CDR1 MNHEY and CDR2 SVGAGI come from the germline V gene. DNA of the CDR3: TGTGCCAGCAGGCCAGACACGGGGACGGACTATGGCTACACCTTC. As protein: CASRPDTGTDYGYTF.

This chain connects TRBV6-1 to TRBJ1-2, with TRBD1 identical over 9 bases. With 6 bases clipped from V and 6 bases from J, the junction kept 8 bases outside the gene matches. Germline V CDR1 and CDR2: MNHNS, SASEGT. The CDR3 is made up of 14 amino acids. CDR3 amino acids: CASRWGTGKDGYTF. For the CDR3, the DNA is TGTGCCAGCAGGTGGGGGACAGGGAAAGATGGCTACACCTTC.

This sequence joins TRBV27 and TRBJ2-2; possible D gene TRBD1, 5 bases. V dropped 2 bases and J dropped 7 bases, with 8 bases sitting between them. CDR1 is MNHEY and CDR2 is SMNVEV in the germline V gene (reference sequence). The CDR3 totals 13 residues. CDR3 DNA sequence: TGTGCCAGCAGTTTAGGGGCAGACGGGGAGCTGTTTTTT. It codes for CASSLGADGELFF.

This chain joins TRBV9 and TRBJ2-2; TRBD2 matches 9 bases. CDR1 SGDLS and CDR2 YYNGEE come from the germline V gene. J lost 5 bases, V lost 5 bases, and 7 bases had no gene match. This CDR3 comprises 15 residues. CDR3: CASSASGGRTGELFF. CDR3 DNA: TGTGCCAGCAGTGCAAGCGGGGGGCGGACCGGGGAGCTGTTTTTT.

CDR3 protein: CASSLFQTNQPQHF. The DNA for the CDR3 is TGTGCCAGCAGCTTGTTCCAGACCAATCAGCCCCAGCATTTT. The chain carries TRBV5-6 and TRBJ1-5; D unresolved. Trimming cost V 1 base and J 3 bases, with 8 bases left between them. The length of the CDR3 is 14 residues. The germline CDR1 and CDR2 sequences are SGHDT and YYEEEE.

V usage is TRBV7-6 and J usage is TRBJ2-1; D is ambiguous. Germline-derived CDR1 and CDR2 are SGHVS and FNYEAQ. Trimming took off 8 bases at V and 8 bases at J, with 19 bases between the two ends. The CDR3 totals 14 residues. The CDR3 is CASSPVVKGDEQFF. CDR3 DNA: TGTGCCAGCTCTCCCGTGGTTAAGGGCGATGAGCAGTTCTTC.

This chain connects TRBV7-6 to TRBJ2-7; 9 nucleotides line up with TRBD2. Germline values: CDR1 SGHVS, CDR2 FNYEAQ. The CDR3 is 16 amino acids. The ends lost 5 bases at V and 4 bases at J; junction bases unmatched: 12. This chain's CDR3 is CASSPEGGGAMYEQYF. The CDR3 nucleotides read TGTGCCAGCAGCCCCGAGGGCGGGGGGGCAATGTACGAGCAGTACTTC.

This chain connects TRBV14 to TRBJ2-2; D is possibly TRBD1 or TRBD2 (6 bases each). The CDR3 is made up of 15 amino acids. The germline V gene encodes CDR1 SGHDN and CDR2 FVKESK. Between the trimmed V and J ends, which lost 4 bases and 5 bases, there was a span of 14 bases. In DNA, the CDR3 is TGTGCCAGCAGCCCCCGGGGGCCCGGGACCGGGGAGCTGTTTTTT. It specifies CASSPRGPGTGELFF.

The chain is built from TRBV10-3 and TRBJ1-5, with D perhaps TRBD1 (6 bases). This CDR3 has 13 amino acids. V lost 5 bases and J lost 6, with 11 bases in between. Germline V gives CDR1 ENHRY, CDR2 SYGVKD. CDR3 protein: CAISKEDSQPQHF. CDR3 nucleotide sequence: TGTGCCATCAGTAAGGAGGACAGTCAGCCCCAGCATTTT.